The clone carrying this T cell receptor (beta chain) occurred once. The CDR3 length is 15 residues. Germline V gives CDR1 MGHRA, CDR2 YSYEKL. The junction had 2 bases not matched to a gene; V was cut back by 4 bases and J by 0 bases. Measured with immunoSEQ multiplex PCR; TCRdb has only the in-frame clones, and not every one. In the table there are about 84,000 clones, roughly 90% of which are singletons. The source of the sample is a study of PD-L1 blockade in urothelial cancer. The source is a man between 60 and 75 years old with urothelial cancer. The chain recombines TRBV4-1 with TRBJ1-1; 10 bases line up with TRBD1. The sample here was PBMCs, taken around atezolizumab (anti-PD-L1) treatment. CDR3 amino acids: CASSRQGAMNTEAFF. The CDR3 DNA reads TGCGCCAGCAGCCGACAGGGGGCAATGAACACTGAAGCTTTCTTT.